The 28 T cell receptor beta chains in this list originate from one sample, sequenced in a study of shared clonotypes between healthy human individuals. Produced via immunoSEQ multiplex PCR; TCRdb's table is partial and in-frame only. The profile shows about 1 million clones, around 76% of them singletons. Sequenced sample: memory CD4+ T cells sorted from blood. Subset defined: CD45RA-negative fraction. These receptors all stem from a man between 18 and 35 years old in good health.

The chain recombines TRBV6-1 with TRBJ2-7; D gene uncertain. The germline CDR1 and CDR2 sequences are MNHNS and SASEGT. The CDR3 spans 12 residues. The ends were cut back, 6 bases at V and 1 base at J, with 7 bases in the middle. This CDR3 reads CASSRDSYEQYF. In DNA, the CDR3 is TGTGCCAGCAGCCGAGATTCCTACGAGCAGTACTTC.

The V call is TRBV27, the J call TRBJ1-6; D is ambiguous. The CDR3 is 16 residues long. Between the trimmed V and J ends, which lost 6 bases and 0 bases, there was a span of 12 bases. Germline loops: CDR1 MNHEY, CDR2 SMNVEV (reference sequence). DNA for the CDR3: TGTGCCAGCAGAGGGCGGCAGAGCTCCTATAATTCACCCCTCCACTTT. Amino acids: CASRGRQSSYNSPLHF.

The J gene is TRBJ1-1, the V gene TRBV5-1; perhaps TRBD1 as D (5 bases). Trimming removed 3 bases at V and 2 bases at J, with 11 bases between. Germline V gene lookup returns CDR1 SGHRS and CDR2 YFSETQ. The CDR3 totals 14 residues. CDR3 sequence (DNA): TGCGCCAGCAGCTCCTCGACAGTTAACACTGAAGCTTTCTTT. Encoded protein: CASSSSTVNTEAFF.

For this clone: The same CDR3 can be traced to other DNA sequences in this sample. V is TRBV18 and J is TRBJ2-7; the D gene could be TRBD1 or TRBD2 (5 bases each). V was cut by 0 bases and J by 3 bases, with 6 bases left in between. This CDR3 has 13 amino acids. CDR1 and CDR2 (germline): KGHSH, LQKENI. This chain's CDR3 is CASSPPGVYEQYF. In nucleotides, the CDR3 is TGTGCCAGCTCACCACCGGGGGTCTACGAGCAGTACTTC. Full variable domain (missing parts from reference TRBV18 and TRBJ2-7): NAGVMQNPRHLVRRRGQEARLRCSPMKGHSHVYWYRQLPEEGLKFMVYLQKENIIDESGMPKERFSAEFPKEGPSILRIQQVVRGDSAAYFCASSPPGVYEQYFGPGTRLTVT.

The J gene is TRBJ1-3, the V gene TRBV13, with D unclear. The CDR3 runs 15 residues. Germline CDR1 is PRHDT and CDR2 is FYEKMQ (reference sequence). V dropped 5 bases and J dropped 0 bases, with 11 bases sitting between them. Here the CDR3 DNA reads TGTGCCAGCAGCCGCCGAGCGGGCTCTGGAAACACCATATATTTT. It is translated as CASSRRAGSGNTIYF.

V is TRBV5-1 and J is TRBJ2-3; D is perhaps TRBD1 (5 bases). Germline assignment: CDR1 SGHRS and CDR2 YFSETQ. V was shortened by 8 bases and J by 2 bases, with 24 bases between the two germline ends. The CDR3 extends over 17 amino acids. As DNA, the CDR3 is TGCGCCAGTCGGAAACGAGACAGCTTCATATCCACAGATACGCAGTATTTT. Protein product: CASRKRDSFISTDTQYF.

The chain couples TRBV2 to TRBJ1-2; 7 bases are a match to TRBD1. Losses at the gene ends were 6 bases for V and 4 bases for J; bases not matched to a gene: 14. From germline, CDR1 is SNHLY and CDR2 FYNNEI. The CDR3 extends over 16 amino acids. In nucleotides, the CDR3 is TGTGCCAGCAGCGATGGACAGGCCGGTATTGGCTATGGCTACACCTTC. This translates into CASSDGQAGIGYGYTF.

The rearrangement uses TRBV21-1 and TRBJ1-3; the table assigns TRBD1, which was not confirmed against the DNA. TRBV21-1 constitutes a pseudogene. The CDR3 loop spans 18 amino acids. The chain's CDR3 is CASSKAVKDRHSGNTIYF. CDR3 in DNA: TGTGCCAGCAGCAAGGCTGTAAAGGACAGGCACTCCGGAAACACCATATATTTT.

This clone came up once. This chain joins TRBV28 and TRBJ1-6; TRBD1 matches 10 bases. Germline loops: CDR1 MDHEN, CDR2 SYDVKM. The CDR3 loop spans 14 amino acids. With V trimmed by 7 bases and J by 9 bases, 6 bases remained unmatched. CDR3: CASTSGTGASPLHF. As DNA, the CDR3 is TGTGCCAGCACTTCCGGGACAGGGGCTTCACCCCTCCACTTT.

The rearrangement links TRBV13 to TRBJ2-3; D gene uncertain. This CDR3 spans 13 amino acids. Germline CDR1 reads PRHDT; CDR2 reads FYEKMQ (reference sequence). Trimming removed 5 bases from V and 0 bases from J, with 6 bases in between. The CDR3 is CASSQDSTDTQYF. The CDR3 nucleotides read TGTGCCAGCAGCCAGGACAGCACAGATACGCAGTATTTT. The variable domain in full, completed from reference TRBV13 and TRBJ2-3, reads AAGVIQSPRHLIKEKRETATLKCYPIPRHDTVYWYQQGPGQDPQFLISFYEKMQSDKGSIPDRFSAQQFSDYHSELNMSSLELGDSALYFCASSQDSTDTQYFGPGTRLTVL.

This clone was recorded once. The chain joins TRBV5-1 to TRBJ1-2, with D hard to call. In germline, CDR1 is SGHRS, CDR2 YFSETQ. CDR3 length equals 15 residues. Trimming pared 2 bases from V and 2 bases from J, leaving 13 bases between. In nucleotides, the CDR3 is TGCGCCAGCAGCTTAAGTGGCGTCGGGAACTATGGCTACACCTTC. Translated, it gives CASSLSGVGNYGYTF.

The V gene is TRBV6-5, the J gene TRBJ1-2, with D perhaps TRBD1 (6 bases). With 2 bases removed from V and 6 bases from J, the gap between germline ends came to 10 bases. The CDR3 totals 13 residues. Germline V gives CDR1 MNHEY, CDR2 SVGAGI. The CDR3 reads CASSYNGGNGYTF. DNA of the CDR3: TGTGCCAGCAGTTACAACGGGGGCAATGGCTACACCTTC.

To note about this clone: Other DNA sequences in this sample translate to the same CDR3. The V gene is TRBV9, the J gene TRBJ1-4; 7 bases align to TRBD1. From germline, CDR1 is SGDLS and CDR2 YYNGEE. After removal of 4 bases from V and 5 bases from J, the junction contained 5 bases not matched to a gene. This CDR3 comprises 14 residues. The CDR3 nucleotides are TGTGCCAGCAGCCCCAGGGGGGGGAATGAAAAACTGTTTTTT. This encodes CASSPRGGNEKLFF.

This clone was observed once. The rearrangement joins TRBV14 to TRBJ2-1; D is perhaps TRBD1 or TRBD2 (5 bases each). The CDR3 length is 12 residues. The germline gives CDR1 SGHDN, CDR2 FVKESK. V dropped 4 bases and J dropped 7 bases, with 8 bases sitting between them. CDR3 in amino acids: CASSPWGNEQFF. CDR3 sequence (DNA): TGTGCCAGCAGCCCTTGGGGGAATGAGCAGTTCTTC.

This chain uses TRBV6-6 with TRBJ2-7, with D possibly called TRBD1 or TRBD2 (6 bases each). The CDR3 covers 14 residues. Germline V gene sequence: CDR1 MNHNY, CDR2 SVGAGI (reference sequence). V was pared by 6 bases and J by 2 bases, with 14 bases between. In DNA form, the CDR3 reads TGTGCCAGCAGGTTGGAGGGGGTGACCTACGAGCAGTACTTC. As protein: CASRLEGVTYEQYF.

The chain is built from TRBV18 and TRBJ1-5; a weak D match, TRBD1 (5 bases). The germline gives CDR1 KGHSH, CDR2 LQKENI. The CDR3 totals 15 residues. The V and J ends lost 2 bases and 8 bases respectively, with 16 bases between them. The CDR3 region has the DNA TGTGCCAGCTCACCATTGGGGGATAGGGCAGAGCCCCAGCATTTT. It yields the protein CASSPLGDRAEPQHF.

This CDR3 reads CASSILSPRVTGELFF. The CDR3 DNA follows: TGCGCCAGCAGCATCCTATCCCCCCGCGTCACCGGGGAGCTGTTTTTT. The rearrangement links TRBV5-1 to TRBJ2-2; D uncertain. This CDR3 has 16 amino acids. Trimming left V 4 bases short and J 4 bases short, with 17 bases between. Germline CDR1 SGHRS, CDR2 YFSETQ. Looking up the rest from reference TRBV5-1 and TRBJ2-2 gives the full variable domain: KAGVTQTPRYLIKTRGQQVTLSCSPISGHRSVSWYQQTPGQGLQFLFEYFSETQRNKGNFPGRFSGRQFSNSRSEMNVSTLELGDSALYLCASSILSPRVTGELFFGEGSRLTVL.

The chain employs TRBV21-1 and TRBJ2-1; the table calls TRBD2, which could not be checked here. TRBV21-1 is a documented pseudogene. CDR3 length equals 18 residues. The CDR3 nucleotides read TGTGCCAGCAGCAAAGGGATATCGACTAGCGGGAGGCACAAGGAGCAGTTCTTC. This sequence encodes CASSKGISTSGRHKEQFF.

In this sample, this clone turned up a few times. J is TRBJ1-1 and V is TRBV6-1; 7 bases map to TRBD1. This CDR3 spans 14 amino acids. Trimming took 5 bases from V and 2 from J; bases not matched to a gene: 5. Germline V lookup: CDR1 MNHNS, CDR2 SASEGT. CDR3 sequence (DNA): TGTGCCAGCAGTCCCGCAGGGGGAAACACTGAAGCTTTCTTT. It yields the protein CASSPAGGNTEAFF.

The chain employs TRBV6-1 and TRBJ1-2, with a possible D match to TRBD1 (6 bases). Germline CDR1 MNHNS, CDR2 SASEGT. The V end lost 5 bases, the J end lost 5 bases, and 18 bases lay between the germline ends. This CDR3 spans 15 amino acids. The CDR3 nucleotides are TGTGCCAGCAGTCCCGAAGTGGGGACACATTATGGCTACACCTTC. It yields the protein CASSPEVGTHYGYTF.

V usage is TRBV10-3 and J usage is TRBJ1-2; possibly TRBD1 for D (5 bases). V dropped 4 bases and J dropped 2 bases, with 5 bases sitting between them. Germline V gene data show CDR1 as ENHRY and CDR2 as SYGVKD. This CDR3 is 12 amino acids long. CDR3 in DNA: TGTGCCATCAGTGGACAGAACTATGGCTACACCTTC. Translated: CAISGQNYGYTF.

A few counts support this clone. J is TRBJ2-3 and V is TRBV11-2; 10 nucleotides agree with TRBD2. Germline V gives CDR1 SGHAT, CDR2 FQNNGV. The J segment lost 2 bases and the V segment lost 4 bases, leaving 6 bases of the junction unmatched. CDR3 size: 16 residues. The CDR3 DNA is TGTGCCAGCAGCTCACTTAGCGGGGGGTTCACAGATACGCAGTATTTT. This sequence encodes CASSSLSGGFTDTQYF.

The rearrangement joins TRBV5-1 to TRBJ2-1; the D gene is possibly TRBD2 (6 bases). From germline, CDR1 is SGHRS and CDR2 YFSETQ. The CDR3 contains 15 residues. The V end was cut by 6 bases, the J end by 0 bases, with 13 bases between. The CDR3 protein is CASTLADSSYNEQFF. For the CDR3, the DNA is TGCGCCAGCACATTAGCGGACTCCTCCTACAATGAGCAGTTCTTC.

The rearrangement joins TRBV7-2 to TRBJ2-1; 8 bases fit TRBD1. The CDR3 runs to 15 residues. CDR1 SGHTA and CDR2 FQGNSA come from the germline V gene. V was pared by 4 bases and J by 0 bases, with 2 bases of the junction left unmatched. The CDR3 spells CASSSGGGSYNEQFF. The CDR3 DNA reads as TGTGCCAGCAGCTCAGGGGGCGGCTCCTACAATGAGCAGTTCTTC.

This chain joins TRBV30 and TRBJ1-5, with D tentatively TRBD1 (5 bases). The germline gives CDR1 GTSNPN, CDR2 SVGIG (reference sequence). V lost 1 base to trimming and J lost 3 bases, with 10 bases between them. This CDR3 spans 14 amino acids. The CDR3 DNA reads as TGTGCCTGGAGTGGAGGAGGGGACAATCAGCCCCAGCATTTT. It specifies CAWSGGGDNQPQHF.

To note about this clone: This sequence may be a read error, since a much larger clone differs from it by one base. Other DNA sequences in this sample translate to the same CDR3. The CDR3: CASSGDSSYNSPLHF. The CDR3 coding sequence is TGTGCCAGCAGCGGTGACAGCTCCTATAATTCACCCCTCCACTTT. The J gene is TRBJ1-6, the V gene TRBV9; TRBD1 is a possible D gene (5 bases). V gave up 3 bases and J gave up 0 bases, with 7 bases separating them. The CDR3 loop spans 15 amino acids. Germline assignment: CDR1 SGDLS and CDR2 YYNGEE.

The chain combines TRBV18 with TRBJ1-2; 7 bases agree with TRBD1. Per germline, CDR1 KGHSH and CDR2 LQKENI. V dropped 8 bases and J dropped 4; count of bases not matched to a gene: 13. The CDR3 length is 15 residues. In nucleotides, the CDR3 is TGTGCCAGCCTACCCGGGACAGCGACGTCCTATGGCTACACCTTC. This sequence encodes CASLPGTATSYGYTF.

The chain uses TRBV9 and TRBJ2-7; D gene ambiguous. CDR3 length: 14 residues. Trimming stripped 2 bases from V and 2 bases from J, with 11 bases between. The germline gives CDR1 SGDLS, CDR2 YYNGEE. This CDR3 is CASSVYVDPYEQYF. The CDR3 bases are TGTGCCAGCAGCGTTTATGTGGACCCCTACGAGCAGTACTTC.